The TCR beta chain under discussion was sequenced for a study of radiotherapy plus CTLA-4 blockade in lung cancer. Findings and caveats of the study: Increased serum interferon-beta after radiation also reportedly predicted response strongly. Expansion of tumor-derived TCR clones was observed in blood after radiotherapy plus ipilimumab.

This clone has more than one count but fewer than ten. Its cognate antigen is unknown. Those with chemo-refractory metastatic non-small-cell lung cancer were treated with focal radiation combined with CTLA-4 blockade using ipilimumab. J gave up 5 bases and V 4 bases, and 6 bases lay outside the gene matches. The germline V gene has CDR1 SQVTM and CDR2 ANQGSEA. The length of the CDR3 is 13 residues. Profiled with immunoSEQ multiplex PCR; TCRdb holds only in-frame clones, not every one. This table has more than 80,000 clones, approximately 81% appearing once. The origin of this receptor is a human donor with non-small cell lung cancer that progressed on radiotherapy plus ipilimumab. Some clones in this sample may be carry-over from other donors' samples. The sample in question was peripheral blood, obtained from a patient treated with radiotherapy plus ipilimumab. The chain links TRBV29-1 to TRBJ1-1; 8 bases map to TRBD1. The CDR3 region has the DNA TGCAGCGTTGCTGACAGGGGCTTAACTGAAGCTTTCTTT. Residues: CSVADRGLTEAFF. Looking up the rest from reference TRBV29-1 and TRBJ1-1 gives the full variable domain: SAVISQKPSRDICQRGTSLTIQCQVDSQVTMMFWYRQQPGQSLTLIATANQGSEATYESGFVIDKFPISRPNLTFSTLTVSNMSPEDSSIYLCSVADRGLTEAFFGQGTRLTVV.